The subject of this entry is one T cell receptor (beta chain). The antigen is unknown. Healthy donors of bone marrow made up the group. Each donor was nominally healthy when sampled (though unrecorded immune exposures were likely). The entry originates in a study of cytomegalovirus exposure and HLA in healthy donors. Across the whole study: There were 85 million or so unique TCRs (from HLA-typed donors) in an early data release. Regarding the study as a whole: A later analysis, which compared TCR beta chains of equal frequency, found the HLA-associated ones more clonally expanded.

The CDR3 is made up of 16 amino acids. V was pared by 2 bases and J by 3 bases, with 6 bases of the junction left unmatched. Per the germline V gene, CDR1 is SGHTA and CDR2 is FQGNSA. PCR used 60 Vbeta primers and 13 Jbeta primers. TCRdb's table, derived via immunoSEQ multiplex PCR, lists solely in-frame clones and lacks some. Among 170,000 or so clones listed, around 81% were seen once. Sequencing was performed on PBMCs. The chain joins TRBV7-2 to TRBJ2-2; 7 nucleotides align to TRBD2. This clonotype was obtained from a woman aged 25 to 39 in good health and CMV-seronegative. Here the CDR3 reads CASSLIWGGDTGELFF. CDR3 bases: TGTGCCAGCAGCTTAATTTGGGGAGGGGACACCGGGGAGCTGTTTTTT.